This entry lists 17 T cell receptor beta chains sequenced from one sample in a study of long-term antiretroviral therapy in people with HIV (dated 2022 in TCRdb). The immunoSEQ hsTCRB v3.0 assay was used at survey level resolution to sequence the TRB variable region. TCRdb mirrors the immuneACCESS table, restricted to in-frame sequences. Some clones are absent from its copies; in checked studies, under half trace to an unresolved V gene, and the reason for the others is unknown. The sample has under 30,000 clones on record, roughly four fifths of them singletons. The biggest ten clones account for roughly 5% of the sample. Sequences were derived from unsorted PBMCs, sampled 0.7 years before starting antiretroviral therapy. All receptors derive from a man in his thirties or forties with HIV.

The CDR3 DNA reads as TGTGCCAGCTCACCAGGCAAGGGACCGTACCAAGAGACCCAGTACTTC. It specifies CASSPGKGPYQETQYF. This sequence joins TRBV18 and TRBJ2-5, with D perhaps given as TRBD1 or TRBD2 (5 bases each). Per the germline V gene, CDR1 is KGHSH and CDR2 is LQKENI. The CDR3 is 16 residues long. The V end was cut by 2 bases, the J end by 0 bases, with 13 bases between.

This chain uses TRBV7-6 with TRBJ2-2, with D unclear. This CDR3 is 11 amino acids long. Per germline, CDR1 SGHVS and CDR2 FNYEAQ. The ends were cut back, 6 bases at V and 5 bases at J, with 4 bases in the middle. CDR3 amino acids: CASRGTGELFF. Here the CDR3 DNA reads TGTGCCAGCAGGGGGACCGGGGAGCTGTTTTTT.

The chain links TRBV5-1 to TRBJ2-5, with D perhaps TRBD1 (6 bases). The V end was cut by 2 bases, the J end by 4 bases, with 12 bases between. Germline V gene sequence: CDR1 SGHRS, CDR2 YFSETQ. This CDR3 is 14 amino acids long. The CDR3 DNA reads TGCGCCAGCAGCTTCGGGACACCCCGAGAGACCCAGTACTTC. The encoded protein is CASSFGTPRETQYF.

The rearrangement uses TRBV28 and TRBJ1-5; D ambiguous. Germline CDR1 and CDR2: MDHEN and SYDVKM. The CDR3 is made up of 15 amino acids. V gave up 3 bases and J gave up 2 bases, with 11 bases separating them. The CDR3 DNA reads TGTGCCAGCAGTTTCCTACGGACGGGCAATCAGCCCCAGCATTTT. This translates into CASSFLRTGNQPQHF.

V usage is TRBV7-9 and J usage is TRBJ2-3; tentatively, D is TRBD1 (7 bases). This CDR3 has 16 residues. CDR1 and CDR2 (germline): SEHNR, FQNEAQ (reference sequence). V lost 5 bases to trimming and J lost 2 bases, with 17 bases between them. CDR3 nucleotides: TGTGCCAGCAGCCCCGGAGGGGGCAGTTACACAGATACGCAGTATTTT. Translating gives CASSPGGGSYTDTQYF.

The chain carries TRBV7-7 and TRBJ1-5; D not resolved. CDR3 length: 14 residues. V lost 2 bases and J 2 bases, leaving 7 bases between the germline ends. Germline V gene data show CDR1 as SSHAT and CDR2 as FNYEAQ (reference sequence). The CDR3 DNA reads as TGTGCCAGCAGCTTAATAAGAGGCAATCAGCCCCAGCATTTT. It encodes CASSLIRGNQPQHF.

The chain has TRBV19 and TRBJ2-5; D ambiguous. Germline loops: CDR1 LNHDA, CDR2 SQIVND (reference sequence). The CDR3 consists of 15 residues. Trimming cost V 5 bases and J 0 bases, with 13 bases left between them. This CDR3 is CASSVPGRDQETQYF. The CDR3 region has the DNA TGTGCCAGTAGTGTACCCGGTAGGGACCAAGAGACCCAGTACTTC.

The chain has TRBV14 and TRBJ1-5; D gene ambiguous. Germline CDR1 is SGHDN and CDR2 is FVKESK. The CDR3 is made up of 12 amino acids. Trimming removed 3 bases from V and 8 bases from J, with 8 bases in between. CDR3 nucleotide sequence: TGTGCCAGCAGCCAGGGATTAAAGCCCCAGCATTTT. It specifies CASSQGLKPQHF.

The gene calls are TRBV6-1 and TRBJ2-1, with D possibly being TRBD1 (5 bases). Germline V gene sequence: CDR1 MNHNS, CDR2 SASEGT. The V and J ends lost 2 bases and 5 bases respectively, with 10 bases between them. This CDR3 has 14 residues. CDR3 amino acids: CASSELGADNEQFF. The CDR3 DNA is TGTGCCAGCAGTGAACTAGGGGCTGACAATGAGCAGTTCTTC.

DNA of the CDR3: TGTGCCAGCAGCTCAGAGGACAGGGGGCCTACCCCAAAAGATCACTATGGCTACACCTTC. Translated: CASSSEDRGPTPKDHYGYTF. The chain employs TRBV11-3 and TRBJ1-2, with 11 nucleotides matching TRBD1. This CDR3 has 20 amino acids. Trimming took 4 bases from V and 3 from J; bases not matched to a gene: 19. The V gene's germline CDR1 is SGHNT and CDR2 YENEEA.

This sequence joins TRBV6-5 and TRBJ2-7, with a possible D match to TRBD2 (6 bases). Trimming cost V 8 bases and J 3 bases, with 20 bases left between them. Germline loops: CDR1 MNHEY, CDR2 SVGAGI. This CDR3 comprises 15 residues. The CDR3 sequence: CASGARHLARYEQYF. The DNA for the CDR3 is TGTGCCAGCGGCGCTCGGCACCTAGCGCGCTACGAGCAGTACTTC.

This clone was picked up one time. DNA of the CDR3: TGTGCCAGCAGCCGGGGAGCCTATGGCTACACCTTC. Translation: CASSRGAYGYTF. The genes are TRBV28 and TRBJ1-2; D unclear. This CDR3 has 12 amino acids. Germline CDR1 and CDR2: MDHEN and SYDVKM. V dropped 6 bases and J dropped 4 bases, with 9 bases sitting between them.

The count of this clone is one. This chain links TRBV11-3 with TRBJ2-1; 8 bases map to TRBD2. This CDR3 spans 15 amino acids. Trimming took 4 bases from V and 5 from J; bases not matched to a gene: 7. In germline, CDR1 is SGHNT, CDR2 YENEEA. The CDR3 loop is CASSSTGTSDNEQFF. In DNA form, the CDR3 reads TGTGCCAGCAGCTCCACCGGGACTAGTGACAATGAGCAGTTCTTC.

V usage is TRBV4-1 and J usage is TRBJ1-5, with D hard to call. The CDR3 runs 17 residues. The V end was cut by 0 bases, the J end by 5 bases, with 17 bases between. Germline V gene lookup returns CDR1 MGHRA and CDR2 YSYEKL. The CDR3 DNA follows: TGCGCCAGCAGCCAAGATCCCCCGACTGGGCCTTATCAGCCCCAGCATTTT. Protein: CASSQDPPTGPYQPQHF.

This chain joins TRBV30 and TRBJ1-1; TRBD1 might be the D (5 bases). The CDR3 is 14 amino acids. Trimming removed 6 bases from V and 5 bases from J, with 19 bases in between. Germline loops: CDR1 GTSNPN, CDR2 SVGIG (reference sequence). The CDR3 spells CACSHASGPTEAFF. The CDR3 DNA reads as TGTGCCTGTAGTCACGCTTCAGGGCCAACTGAAGCTTTCTTT.

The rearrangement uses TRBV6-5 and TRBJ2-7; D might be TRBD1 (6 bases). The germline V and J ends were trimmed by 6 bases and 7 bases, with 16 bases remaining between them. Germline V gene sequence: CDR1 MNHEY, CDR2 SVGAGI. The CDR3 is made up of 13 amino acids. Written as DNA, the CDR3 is TGTGCCAGCAGGCCCGTTACAGGGATAGAGCAGTACTTC. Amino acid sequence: CASRPVTGIEQYF.

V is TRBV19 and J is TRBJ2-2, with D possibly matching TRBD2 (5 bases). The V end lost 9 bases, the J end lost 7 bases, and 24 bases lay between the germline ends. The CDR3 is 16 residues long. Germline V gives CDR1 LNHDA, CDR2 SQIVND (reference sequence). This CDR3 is CASHFFHRGSRGELFF. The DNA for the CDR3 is TGTGCCAGCCATTTCTTCCACCGGGGTAGCCGCGGGGAGCTGTTTTTT.